Listed below are T cell receptor beta chains from one sample, sequenced in a study of cytomegalovirus exposure and HLA in healthy donors. Profiling relied on immunoSEQ multiplex PCR, and the TCRdb table lists in-frame clones only, not all of them. The data show more than 90,000 clones, roughly 80% seen once. Sequenced input: PBMCs. The receptors were sampled from a man aged 25-45 years in good health and CMV-seropositive. The CDR3 runs from the conserved cysteine through the conserved F or W. Fields, in order: D gene, V gene, clone size, CDR3 protein. D genes are given only for firm matches. Only part of the rows carry a size: once, few, many, or a class if the clone is expanded.

TRBD1,TRBV28,once,CASSLGTGGDGYTF
NA,TRBV5-1,once,CASSLQTVANYGYTF
NA,TRBV14,NA,CASSRSRDTQYF
NA,TRBV14,NA,CASSPSYGRNTIYF
TRBD1,TRBV6-1,NA,CALRTGIYNEQFF
NA,TRBV30,NA,CAWSVDKHTEAFF
NA,TRBV27,once,CASSFQANTEAFF
NA,TRBV2,NA,CASTKGELNNEKLFF
NA,TRBV28,NA,CASTRRTGELFF
NA,TRBV7-8,NA,CASSRQPGEFGFF
TRBD2,TRBV30,NA,CAWSVGGGAYNEQFF
TRBD1,TRBV11-2,NA,CASSSGQGYEQFF
TRBD2,TRBV5-4,NA,CASSTGTSGGAPVSQYF
NA,TRBV15,NA,CATKRQGLSEAFF
TRBD1,TRBV11-2,NA,CASSRTRTGVYEQYF
TRBD2,TRBV30,NA,CAWRYGLAGVDTQYF
NA,TRBV4-1,NA,CASSQWNSPNYGYTF
TRBD2,TRBV5-4,NA,CASSLGAGGGTGELFF
TRBD2,TRBV6-4,NA,CASSGLAGPDTQYF
NA,TRBV19,few,CASSIQYGTQYF
NA,TRBV5-1,NA,CASSLRAEGTGELFF
TRBD2,TRBV5-1,once,CASSLGLAGYDTQYF
TRBD2,TRBV11-2,NA,CASSLESGLASEQFF
TRBD1,TRBV6-1,NA,CASRFTGDTNEKLFF
TRBD1,TRBV7-9,NA,CASSKSKGQGGNTEAFF
TRBD2,TRBV5-4,NA,CASSTQAGADNEQFF
TRBD2,TRBV4-1,NA,CASSRLWGGSQNEQFF
TRBD2,TRBV7-9,NA,CASSPLSGRAVDTQYF
NA,TRBV11-1,NA,CASSRRVLTGELFF
TRBD1,TRBV4-1,NA,CASSPRQGGDTEAFF
TRBD2,TRBV5-1,NA,CASSLEVAGGRRYEQFF
NA,TRBV2,once,CASRDEPWPSLLNSPLHF
TRBD2,TRBV30,NA,CAWSVGREGTVGQFF
TRBD1,TRBV9,NA,CASSVRGSSNSPLHF
NA,TRBV18,once,CASSPASTDTQYF
TRBD1,TRBV9,NA,CASSRDRDYEQYF
NA,TRBV28,NA,CASSSFLTDFSFTEAFF
NA,TRBV7-9,NA,CASSLVGSDTQYF
TRBD1,TRBV11-3,NA,CASSLRQGAETQYF
NA,TRBV10-3,NA,CAIRGAGGRTEAFF
NA,TRBV7-9,NA,CASSAQGPRGYTF
NA,TRBV9,NA,CASSQTPGGETQYF
TRBD2,TRBV30,NA,CAWSPTSGGTDTQYF
TRBD1,TRBV6-1,NA,CASRNRQGRVYEQYF
NA,TRBV6-1,NA,CASNLDTQNTEAFF
NA,TRBV10-3,NA,CAIRNRDIGYGYTF
TRBD2,TRBV27,NA,CASSSPSSGRRETQYF
NA,TRBV6-6,NA,CASSYTGVREKLFF
TRBD2,TRBV5-1,few,CASGFGWRGGMGEQFF
NA,TRBV9,NA,CASSVIQESHTIYF
NA,TRBV6-1,NA,CASSLDSSSGNTIYF
TRBD1,TRBV7-9,NA,CASSPRTGRNYGYTF
NA,TRBV2,NA,CASREYEGGETQYF
TRBD1,TRBV28,NA,CASSPRTGASTDTQYF
NA,TRBV18,NA,CASSEGVGPGYTF
TRBD1,TRBV30,NA,CAWSVGTGKTDTQYF
NA,TRBV5-1,NA,CASSLDQNTEAFF
TRBD1,TRBV4-2,NA,CASSQPDRASNYGYTF
TRBD1,TRBV2,NA,CASQDRVVGYTF